This T cell receptor beta chain emerged from a study of shared clonotypes between healthy human individuals. Splitting of each subset's genomic DNA was done evenly across several immunoSEQ plates. In the original analysis: There were no quality scores in the junction-only immunoSEQ sequences, so filtering differed. Some clones are missing from TCRdb's copy, which holds only in-frame ones; the method was immunoSEQ multiplex PCR. That table furnishes V, J and clone size, whereas the DNA furnished D and trimming. The table lists about 480,000 clones, roughly 78% of them singletons. The ends lost 5 bases at V and 5 bases at J; junction bases unmatched: 14. This CDR3 is 17 amino acids long. Germline CDR1 reads SGHAT; CDR2 reads FQNNGV.

The sequencing sample was made of PBMCs. The chain has TRBV11-2 and TRBJ1-2, with 10 positions matching TRBD1. This sequence originates from a woman aged 40 to 50 in good health. Some clones in this sample may be carry-over from other donors' samples. The CDR3 bases are TGTGCCAGCAGCACTTTAACCTCCATGGGACAGGGGTATGGCTACACCTTC. It translates to CASSTLTSMGQGYGYTF.